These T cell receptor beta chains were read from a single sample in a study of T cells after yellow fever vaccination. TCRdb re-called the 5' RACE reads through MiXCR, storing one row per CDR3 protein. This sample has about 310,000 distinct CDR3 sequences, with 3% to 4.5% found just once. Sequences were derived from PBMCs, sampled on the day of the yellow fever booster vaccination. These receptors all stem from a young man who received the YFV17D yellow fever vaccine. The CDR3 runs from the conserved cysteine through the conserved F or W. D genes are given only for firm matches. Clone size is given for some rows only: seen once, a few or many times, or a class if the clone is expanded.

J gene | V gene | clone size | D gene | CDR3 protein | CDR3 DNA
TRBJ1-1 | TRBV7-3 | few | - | CASSRNRENTEAFF | TGTGCCAGCAGCCGAAACAGGGAGAACACTGAAGCTTTCTTT
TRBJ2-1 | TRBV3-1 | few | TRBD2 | CASSPTTSGVYNEQFF | TGTGCCAGCAGCCCAACAACTAGCGGGGTCTACAATGAGCAGTTCTTC
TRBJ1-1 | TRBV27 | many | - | CASSSMGGFSYTEAFF | TGTGCCAGCAGTTCAATGGGTGGTTTCTCGTACACTGAAGCTTTCTTT
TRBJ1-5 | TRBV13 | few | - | CASSERYQPQHF | TGTGCCAGCAGCGAGAGATATCAGCCCCAGCATTTT
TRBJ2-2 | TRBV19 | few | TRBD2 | CASTPAGGHSGELFF | TGTGCCAGTACCCCAGCGGGGGGGCACTCCGGGGAGCTGTTTTTT
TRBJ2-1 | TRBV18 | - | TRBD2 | CASSPGTSTHNEQFF | TGTGCCAGCTCGCCCGGGACTAGCACCCACAATGAGCAGTTCTTC
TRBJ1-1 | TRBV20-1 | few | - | CSARAHHQNTEAFF | TGCAGTGCTAGGGCCCACCACCAAAACACTGAAGCTTTCTTT
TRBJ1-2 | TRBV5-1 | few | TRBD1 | CASSSTGEPYGYTF | TGCGCCAGCAGCTCGACAGGGGAACCCTATGGCTACACCTTC
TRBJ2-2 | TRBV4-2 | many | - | CASSQEGTTNTGELFF | TGTGCCAGCAGCCAAGAGGGGACAACGAACACCGGGGAGCTGTTTTTT
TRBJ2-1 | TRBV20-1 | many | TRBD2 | CSARVWRGGRNEQFF | TGCAGTGCTAGAGTCTGGCGGGGGGGCCGGAATGAGCAGTTCTTC
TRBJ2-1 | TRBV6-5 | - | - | CASSLSGPSYNEQFF | TGTGCCAGCAGTCTTAGCGGTCCCTCCTACAATGAGCAGTTCTTC
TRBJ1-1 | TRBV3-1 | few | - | CASSPLTGYFTEAFF | TGTGCCAGCAGCCCTCTCACAGGGTATTTCACTGAAGCTTTCTTT
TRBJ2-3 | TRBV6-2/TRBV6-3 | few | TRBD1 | CASRGTGRRTDTQYF | TGTGCCAGCAGAGGGACAGGGCGGAGGACAGATACGCAGTATTTT
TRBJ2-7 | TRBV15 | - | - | CATSRKPIGQPRQYF | TGTGCCACCAGCAGGAAGCCTATAGGACAGCCGAGGCAGTACTTC
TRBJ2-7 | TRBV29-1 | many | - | CSVGQAYEQYF | TGCAGCGTTGGGCAGGCCTACGAGCAGTACTTC
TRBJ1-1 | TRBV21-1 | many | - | CASSKGCYKDRGIRNTEAFF | TGTGCCAGCAGCAAAGGATGTTATAAGGACAGGGGGATTCGGAACACTGAAGCTTTCTTT
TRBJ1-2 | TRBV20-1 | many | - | CSAQSLTLQSYGYTF | TGCAGTGCTCAATCCTTGACATTACAGAGTTATGGCTACACCTTC
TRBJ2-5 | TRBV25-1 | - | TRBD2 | CASTLPNSGGPGETQYF | TGTGCCAGCACCCTCCCCAATAGCGGGGGACCAGGGGAGACCCAGTACTTC
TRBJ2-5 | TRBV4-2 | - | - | CASSPRSYPAETQYF | TGTGCCAGCAGCCCCCGCAGTTACCCGGCAGAGACCCAGTACTTC
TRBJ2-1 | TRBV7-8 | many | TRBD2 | CASSLWTSGYSYNEQFF | TGTGCCAGCAGCTTATGGACTAGCGGGTACTCCTACAATGAGCAGTTCTTC
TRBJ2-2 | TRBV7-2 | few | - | CASSVTQGYLVTGELFF | TGTGCCAGCAGCGTGACACAGGGTTACCTAGTCACCGGGGAGCTGTTTTTT
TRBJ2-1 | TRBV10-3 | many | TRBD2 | CAISGPGGEQFF | TGTGCCATCTCGGGCCCGGGGGGGGAGCAGTTCTTC
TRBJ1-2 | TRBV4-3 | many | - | CASSSVGGYGYTF | TGCGCCAGCAGCTCCGTCGGGGGCTATGGCTACACCTTC
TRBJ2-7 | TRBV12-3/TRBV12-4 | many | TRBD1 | CASSLGTGGFYEQYF | TGTGCCAGCAGTTTAGGGACAGGGGGGTTCTACGAGCAGTACTTC
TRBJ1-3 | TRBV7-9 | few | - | CASSPWGTIYF | TGTGCCAGCAGCCCCTGGGGCACCATATATTTT
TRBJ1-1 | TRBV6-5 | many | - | CASSYRWRAAEAFF | TGTGCCAGCAGTTACCGGTGGCGGGCGGCTGAAGCTTTCTTT
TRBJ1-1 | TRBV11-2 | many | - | CASSSVREAFF | TGTGCCAGCAGCTCCGTTCGGGAAGCTTTCTTT
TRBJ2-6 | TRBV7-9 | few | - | CASSQPGVANVLTF | TGTGCCAGCAGCCAACCGGGTGTGGCCAACGTCCTGACTTTC
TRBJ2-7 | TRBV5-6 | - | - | CASSFLLANYEQYF | TGTGCCAGCAGCTTCCTTCTGGCGAACTACGAGCAGTACTTC
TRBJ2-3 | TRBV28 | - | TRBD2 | CASQKRGLVMDTQYF | TGTGCCAGCCAAAAGCGGGGGCTGGTAATGGATACGCAGTATTTT
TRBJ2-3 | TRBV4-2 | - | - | CASSDEGSPDTQYF | TGTGCCAGCAGCGATGAGGGTAGCCCAGATACGCAGTATTTT
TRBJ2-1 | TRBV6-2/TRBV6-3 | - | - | CASSYRVTYNEQFF | TGTGCCAGCAGTTACAGGGTCACCTACAATGAGCAGTTCTTC
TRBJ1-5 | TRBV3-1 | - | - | CASSQGNYQPQHF | TGTGCCAGCAGCCAAGGCAACTATCAGCCCCAGCATTTT
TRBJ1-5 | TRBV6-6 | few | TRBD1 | CASSTRDRSFYSNQPQHF | TGTGCCAGCAGTACCCGGGACAGGAGCTTCTATAGCAATCAGCCCCAGCATTTT
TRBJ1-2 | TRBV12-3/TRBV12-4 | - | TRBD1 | CASTFAPGQGEDYGYTF | TGTGCCAGCACCTTTGCCCCGGGACAGGGGGAAGACTATGGCTACACCTTC
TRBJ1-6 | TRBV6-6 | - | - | CASSYSNGNDSPLHF | TGTGCCAGCAGTTACTCGAACGGAAATGATTCACCCCTCCACTTT
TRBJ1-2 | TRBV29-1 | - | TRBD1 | CSVEARGLYGYTF | TGCAGCGTTGAGGCCAGGGGGCTTTATGGCTACACCTTC
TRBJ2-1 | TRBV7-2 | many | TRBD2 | CASSLKRGSSYNEQFF | TGTGCCAGCAGCTTAAAGCGGGGGAGCTCCTACAATGAGCAGTTCTTC
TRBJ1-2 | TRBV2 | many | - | CASSERAGEGYGYTF | TGTGCCAGCAGTGAAAGGGCAGGGGAAGGCTATGGCTACACCTTC
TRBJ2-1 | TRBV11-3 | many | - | CASSLDGSSYNEQFF | TGTGCCAGCAGCTTGGACGGGAGCTCCTACAATGAGCAGTTCTTC
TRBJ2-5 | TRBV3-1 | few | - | CASSQGDGGLLETQYF | TGTGCCAGCAGCCAAGGGGACGGGGGGCTCTTAGAGACCCAGTACTTC
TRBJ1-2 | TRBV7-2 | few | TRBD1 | CASSLLGQGAYGYTF | TGTGCCAGCAGCTTATTGGGACAGGGGGCCTATGGCTACACCTTC
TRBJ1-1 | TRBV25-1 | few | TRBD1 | CASRRRTGLSEAFF | TGTGCCAGCAGGAGGCGGACAGGCTTATCTGAAGCTTTCTTT
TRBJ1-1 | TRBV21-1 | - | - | CASSKGGIVNTEAFF | TGTGCCAGCAGCAAAGGGGGGATAGTGAACACTGAAGCTTTCTTT
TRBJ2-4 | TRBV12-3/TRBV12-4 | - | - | CASSLAPEGLAKNIQYF | TGTGCCAGCAGTTTAGCTCCGGAGGGGTTAGCCAAAAACATTCAGTACTTC
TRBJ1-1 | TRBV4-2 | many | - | CASSQDRALGKATFF | TGTGCCAGCAGCCAAGATCGGGCGCTCGGGAAGGCAACTTTCTTT
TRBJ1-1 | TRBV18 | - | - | CASSLGFPNTEAFF | TGTGCCAGCTCACTGGGCTTCCCGAACACTGAAGCTTTCTTT
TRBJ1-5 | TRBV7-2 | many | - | CASSLARGIDQPQHF | TGTGCCAGCAGCTTAGCGCGGGGTATCGATCAGCCCCAGCATTTT
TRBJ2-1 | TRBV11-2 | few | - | CASGTRVGPNEQFF | TGTGCCAGCGGCACCAGGGTAGGGCCCAATGAGCAGTTCTTC
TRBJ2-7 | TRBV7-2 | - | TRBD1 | CASSAPDRGRYEQYF | TGTGCCAGCAGCGCACCCGACAGGGGGCGCTACGAGCAGTACTTC
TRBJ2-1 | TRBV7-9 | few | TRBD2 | CASQSGGAGNEQFF | TGTGCCAGCCAAAGCGGGGGGGCTGGCAATGAGCAGTTCTTC
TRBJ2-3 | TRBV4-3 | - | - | CASSQDFGGANTQYF | TGCGCCAGCAGCCAAGACTTCGGGGGCGCGAATACGCAGTATTTT
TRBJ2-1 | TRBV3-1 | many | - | CASSRAMAGSSYNEQFF | TGTGCCAGCAGCCGCGCCATGGCGGGGAGCTCCTACAATGAGCAGTTCTTC
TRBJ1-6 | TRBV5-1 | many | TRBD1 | CASSFTGGGGAGNSPLHF | TGCGCCAGCAGCTTTACCGGTGGAGGGGGCGCGGGGAATTCACCCCTCCACTTT
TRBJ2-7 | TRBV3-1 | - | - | CASSQKTLGLSSSYEQYF | TGTGCCAGCAGCCAGAAGACGCTTGGACTCTCGAGCTCCTACGAGCAGTACTTC
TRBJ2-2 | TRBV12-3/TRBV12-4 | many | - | CASSLYGTTRAGELFF | TGTGCCAGCAGTTTATACGGGACGACAAGGGCCGGGGAGCTGTTTTTT
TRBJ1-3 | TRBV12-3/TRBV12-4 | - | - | CASPWVGAGGNTIYF | TGTGCCAGCCCCTGGGTGGGGGCGGGCGGAAACACCATATATTTT
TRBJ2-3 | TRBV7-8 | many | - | CASSLGAYPSTDTQYF | TGTGCCAGCAGCCTGGGGGCCTACCCTAGCACAGATACGCAGTATTTT
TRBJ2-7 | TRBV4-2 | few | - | CASSQTAGLSYEQYF | TGTGCCAGCAGCCAAACGGCAGGACTTTCCTACGAGCAGTACTTC
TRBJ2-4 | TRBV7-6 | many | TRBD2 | CASSGLAGGIQYF | TGTGCCAGCAGCGGACTAGCGGGGGGTATTCAGTACTTC